Each of the 23 T cell receptor beta chains below was sequenced from the same sample in a study of blood T cell repertoires in COVID-19. Produced via immunoSEQ multiplex PCR; TCRdb's table is partial and in-frame only. The sample contains about 210,000 clones, 88% of which appear only once. The specimen sequenced was peripheral blood. The receptors here all came from a man between 18 and 29 years old with active or convalescent COVID-19.

The V gene is TRBV9, the J gene TRBJ2-7, with TRBD2 as a possible D gene (6 bases). The germline CDR1 and CDR2 sequences are SGDLS and YYNGEE. V shed 1 base and J shed 0 bases, with 11 bases lying between them. The CDR3 is made up of 15 amino acids. The CDR3 nucleotides are TGTGCCAGCAGCGTAAGGGGACTGAGCTCCTACGAGCAGTACTTC. Translated, it gives CASSVRGLSSYEQYF.

The rearrangement joins TRBV24-1 to TRBJ2-2; D perhaps matches TRBD1 (5 bases). The V gene's germline CDR1 is KGHDR and CDR2 SFDVKD. This CDR3 spans 13 amino acids. V was shortened by 4 bases and J by 7 bases, with 9 bases between the two germline ends. This CDR3 reads CATSDPGYGELFF. The CDR3 nucleotides read TGTGCCACCAGTGACCCAGGGTACGGGGAGCTGTTTTTT.

The chain carries TRBV6-5 and TRBJ1-6; weak D call: TRBD1 (5 bases). Trimming took 11 bases from V and 3 from J, leaving 17 bases between them. Germline values: CDR1 MNHEY, CDR2 SVGAGI. This CDR3 has 15 residues. The CDR3 loop reads CASQDGGYYNSPLHF. In DNA, the CDR3 is TGTGCCTCCCAGGACGGGGGGTACTATAATTCACCCCTCCACTTT.

This sequence joins TRBV19 and TRBJ1-1; D unclear. Germline-derived CDR1 and CDR2 are LNHDA and SQIVND (reference sequence). The ends were cut back, 9 bases at V and 0 bases at J, with 5 bases in the middle. CDR3 length: 11 amino acids. CDR3 region: CASLLNTEAFF. In DNA form, the CDR3 reads TGTGCCAGCTTATTGAACACTGAAGCTTTCTTT.

This clone has a handful of counts. The chain recombines TRBV18 with TRBJ2-1, with 12 positions matching TRBD2. Germline-derived CDR1 and CDR2 are KGHSH and LQKENI. Trimming took 3 bases from V and 10 from J; bases not matched to a gene: 10. The CDR3 loop spans 16 amino acids. The CDR3 DNA is TGTGCCAGCTCACCTTCACTAGCGGGAGGTTTTACCGAGCAGTTCTTC. Protein: CASSPSLAGGFTEQFF.

This rearrangement joins TRBV27 to TRBJ1-2; D is ambiguous. The CDR3 is made up of 17 amino acids. Germline lookup yields CDR1 MNHEY and CDR2 SMNVEV (reference sequence). V dropped 2 bases and J dropped 2 bases, with 18 bases sitting between them. In DNA form, the CDR3 reads TGTGCCAGCAGTTTAAGTTTGGTCCACGGCGGGAACTATGGCTACACCTTC. Protein: CASSLSLVHGGNYGYTF.

This clone was observed once. V usage is TRBV10-3 and J usage is TRBJ2-3; D uncertain. CDR1 is ENHRY and CDR2 is SYGVKD in the germline V gene. Between the trimmed V and J ends, which lost 2 bases and 2 bases, there was a span of 8 bases. This CDR3 is built from 14 residues. CDR3: CAISEAQVTDTQYF. CDR3 DNA sequence: TGTGCCATCAGTGAGGCGCAAGTCACAGATACGCAGTATTTT.

The rearrangement links TRBV19 to TRBJ1-4, with TRBD1 identical over 7 bases. This CDR3 has 15 residues. Germline CDR1 reads LNHDA; CDR2 reads SQIVND (reference sequence). Losses at the gene ends were 7 bases for V and 6 bases for J; bases not matched to a gene: 11. The CDR3, as DNA: TGTGCCAGTACTCGGCGGACAGGTGGATATGAAAAACTGTTTTTT. Amino acids: CASTRRTGGYEKLFF. Full variable domain (outside the CDR3, taken from reference TRBV19 and TRBJ1-4): DGGITQSPKYLFRKEGQNVTLSCEQNLNHDAMYWYRQDPGQGLRLIYYSQIVNDFQKGDIAEGYSVSREKKESFPLTVTSAQKNPTAFYLCASTRRTGGYEKLFFGSGTQLSVL.

This chain uses TRBV4-2 with TRBJ2-7; 10 bases match TRBD1. This CDR3 has 15 residues. V gave up 6 bases and J gave up 5 bases; unmatched junction bases: 10. The germline V gene encodes CDR1 LGHNA and CDR2 YNFKEQ. The CDR3 DNA reads TGTGCCAGCAGTCCAACCGGGACAGGGGCCAACGAGCAGTACTTC. Its translation is CASSPTGTGANEQYF.

The chain carries TRBV28 and TRBJ1-1; the D gene is possibly TRBD1 (5 bases). V lost 8 bases and J 0 bases, leaving 13 bases between the germline ends. This CDR3 contains 14 residues. Germline V gene sequence: CDR1 MDHEN, CDR2 SYDVKM. The CDR3 DNA follows: TGTGCCAGCGGAACGCAGGGCTTGAACACTGAAGCTTTCTTT. Its protein product is CASGTQGLNTEAFF.

This clone has just one count. The chain joins TRBV19 to TRBJ2-3; tentatively, D is TRBD1 (6 bases). This CDR3 has 15 amino acids. Germline CDR1 and CDR2: LNHDA and SQIVND (reference sequence). V lost 4 bases to trimming and J lost 1 base, with 12 bases between them. CDR3 sequence: CASSSKGHRTDTQYF. DNA of the CDR3: TGTGCCAGTAGTAGTAAGGGACATCGCACAGATACGCAGTATTTT.

The V call is TRBV18, the J call TRBJ2-3, with D maybe TRBD2 (6 bases). The V gene lost 5 bases and the J gene lost 3 bases, with 21 bases spanning the gap. CDR1 and CDR2 (germline): KGHSH, LQKENI. The CDR3 sequence is 17 residues long. Here the CDR3 DNA reads TGTGCCAGCTCAGCAAGAGATGACACGGGAGATACAGATACGCAGTATTTT. It translates to CASSARDDTGDTDTQYF.

This CDR3 is CASSPPRASGTQETQYF. The DNA of the CDR3 is TGTGCCAGCAGTCCACCAAGAGCTAGCGGGACCCAAGAGACCCAGTACTTC. The chain employs TRBV5-4 and TRBJ2-5, with 9 bases aligning to TRBD2. Per germline, CDR1 SGHNT and CDR2 YYREEE (reference sequence). J gave up 1 base and V 5 bases, and 12 bases lay outside the gene matches. This CDR3 contains 17 residues.

The chain uses TRBV10-3 and TRBJ1-1; the D is unclear. V lost 7 bases to trimming and J lost 1 base, with 13 bases between them. Germline V gene lookup returns CDR1 ENHRY and CDR2 SYGVKD. The CDR3 length is 14 residues. In nucleotides, the CDR3 is TGTGCCATCAAGGAGGGTTTAAGGAACACTGAAGCTTTCTTT. Protein: CAIKEGLRNTEAFF.

The rearrangement uses TRBV7-9 and TRBJ2-1; the D gene is possibly TRBD1 (5 bases). The CDR3 loop spans 16 amino acids. CDR1 SEHNR and CDR2 FQNEAQ come from the germline V gene (reference sequence). The V end was cut by 5 bases, the J end by 10 bases, with 24 bases between. The CDR3 coding sequence is TGTGCCAGCAGCCCAACCCCTGCGACAGTATTAGGCGAGCAGTTCTTC. Its translation is CASSPTPATVLGEQFF.

This clone was seen a single time. The chain is built from TRBV18 and TRBJ2-3; 7 bases fit TRBD2. The V gene end was trimmed by 6 bases and the J gene end by 0 bases; junction bases not matched to a gene: 3. CDR3 length: 14 amino acids. The germline V gene encodes CDR1 KGHSH and CDR2 LQKENI. The CDR3 region has the DNA TGTGCCAGCTCCGGGAGGCCGAGCACAGATACGCAGTATTTT. It yields the protein CASSGRPSTDTQYF. The variable domain in full, completed from reference TRBV18 and TRBJ2-3, reads NAGVMQNPRHLVRRRGQEARLRCSPMKGHSHVYWYRQLPEEGLKFMVYLQKENIIDESGMPKERFSAEFPKEGPSILRIQQVVRGDSAAYFCASSGRPSTDTQYFGPGTRLTVL.

A note on this clone: This specimen includes other DNA sequences encoding the same CDR3. The chain carries TRBV7-9 and TRBJ1-2, with D maybe TRBD1 (6 bases). V lost 2 bases and J lost 8, with 12 bases in between. This CDR3 comprises 13 residues. Germline CDR1 is SEHNR and CDR2 is FQNEAQ (reference sequence). CDR3 residues: CASSLPQGYGYTF. CDR3 DNA: TGTGCCAGCAGCTTACCACAGGGTTACGGCTACACCTTC.

This clone appeared a single time. This rearrangement joins TRBV18 to TRBJ1-5; a possible D gene is TRBD1 (5 bases). The CDR3 length is 19 residues. With 2 bases removed from V and 2 bases from J, the gap between germline ends came to 22 bases. The germline V gene encodes CDR1 KGHSH and CDR2 LQKENI. CDR3 nucleotide sequence: TGTGCCAGCTCACCAAATTGGTCCGCCAGGCCGGGGGGCAATCAGCCCCAGCATTTT. Residues: CASSPNWSARPGGNQPQHF. The entire variable domain, with the rest obtained from reference TRBV18 and TRBJ1-5, is as follows: NAGVMQNPRHLVRRRGQEARLRCSPMKGHSHVYWYRQLPEEGLKFMVYLQKENIIDESGMPKERFSAEFPKEGPSILRIQQVVRGDSAAYFCASSPNWSARPGGNQPQHFGDGTRLSIL.

A few counts support this clone. The rearrangement uses TRBV6-1 and TRBJ2-5; 11 bases match TRBD2. The J segment lost 2 bases and the V segment lost 3 bases, leaving 2 bases of the junction unmatched. Per the germline V gene, CDR1 is MNHNS and CDR2 is SASEGT. The CDR3 is 15 amino acids. CDR3: CASSDLAGGQETQYF. The CDR3 DNA is TGTGCCAGCAGTGATCTAGCGGGAGGACAAGAGACCCAGTACTTC.

This rearrangement joins TRBV5-8 to TRBJ1-3, with D possibly matching TRBD1 (5 bases). The CDR3 spans 14 residues. V was trimmed by 0 bases and J by 3 bases, leaving 7 bases between them. Germline V CDR1 and CDR2: SGHTS, YDEGEE. The chain's CDR3 is CASSLARDGNTIYF. CDR3 in DNA: TGTGCCAGCAGCTTGGCCAGGGATGGAAACACCATATATTTT.

The rearrangement joins TRBV19 to TRBJ2-7, with TRBD1 identical over 9 bases. This CDR3 is 15 amino acids long. CDR1 LNHDA and CDR2 SQIVND come from the germline V gene (reference sequence). With 6 bases clipped from V and 5 bases from J, the junction kept 11 bases outside the gene matches. The CDR3 is CASSTLRDRVHEQYF. The DNA of the CDR3 is TGTGCCAGTAGCACCCTCCGGGACAGGGTCCACGAGCAGTACTTC.

The V and J genes are TRBV19 and TRBJ2-2, with D perhaps matching TRBD1 (5 bases). The V end lost 3 bases, the J end lost 4 bases, and 12 bases lay between the germline ends. Germline CDR1 reads LNHDA; CDR2 reads SQIVND (reference sequence). There are 15 residues in the CDR3. CDR3 nucleotide sequence: TGTGCCAGTAGTATTCCAGGGTCGGGCACCGGGGAGCTGTTTTTT. Translating it yields CASSIPGSGTGELFF.

The V call is TRBV7-9, the J call TRBJ1-2; D call uncertain. This CDR3 has 13 residues. In germline, CDR1 is SEHNR, CDR2 FQNEAQ (reference sequence). Trimming cost V 5 bases and J 5 bases, with 12 bases left between them. The chain's CDR3 is CASSKNSGYGYTF. CDR3 DNA: TGTGCCAGCAGCAAAAACTCGGGGTATGGCTACACCTTC.